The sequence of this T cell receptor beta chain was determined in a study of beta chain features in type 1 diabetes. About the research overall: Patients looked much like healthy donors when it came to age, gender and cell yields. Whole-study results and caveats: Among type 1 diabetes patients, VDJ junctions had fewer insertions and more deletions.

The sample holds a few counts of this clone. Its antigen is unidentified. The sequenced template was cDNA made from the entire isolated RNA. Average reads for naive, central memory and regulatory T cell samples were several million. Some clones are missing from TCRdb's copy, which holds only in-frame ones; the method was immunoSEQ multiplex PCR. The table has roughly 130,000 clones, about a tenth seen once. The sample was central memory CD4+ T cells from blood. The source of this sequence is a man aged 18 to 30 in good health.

Written as DNA, the CDR3 is TGTGCCAGCAGCGCAGATCCCCTTTGGGGCGGAGAAAACATTCAGTACTTC. Residues: CASSADPLWGGENIQYF. The rearrangement links TRBV9 to TRBJ2-4, with a tentative D call TRBD1 (5 bases). Germline loops: CDR1 SGDLS, CDR2 YYNGEE. This CDR3 region has 17 residues. Between the trimmed V and J ends, which lost 3 bases and 5 bases, there was a span of 21 bases.